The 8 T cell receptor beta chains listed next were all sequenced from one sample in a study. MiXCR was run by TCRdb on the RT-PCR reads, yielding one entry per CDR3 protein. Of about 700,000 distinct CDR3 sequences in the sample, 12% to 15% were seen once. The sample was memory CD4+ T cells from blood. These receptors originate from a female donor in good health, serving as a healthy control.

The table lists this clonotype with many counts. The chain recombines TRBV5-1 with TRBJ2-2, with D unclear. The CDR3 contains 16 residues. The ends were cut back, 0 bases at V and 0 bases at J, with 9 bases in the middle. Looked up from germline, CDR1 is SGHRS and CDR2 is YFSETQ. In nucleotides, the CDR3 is TGCGCCAGCAGCTTGGTTTTGGAAGCGAACACCGGGGAGCTGTTTTTT. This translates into CASSLVLEANTGELFF.

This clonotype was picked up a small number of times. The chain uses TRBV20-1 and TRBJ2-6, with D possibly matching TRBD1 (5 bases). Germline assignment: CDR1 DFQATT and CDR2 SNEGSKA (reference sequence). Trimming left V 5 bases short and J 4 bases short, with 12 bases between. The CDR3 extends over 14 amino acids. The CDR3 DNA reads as TGCAGTGCTGGTGGGGCAGCGGGGGCCAACGTCCTGACTTTC. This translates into CSAGGAAGANVLTF.

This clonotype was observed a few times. CDR3 sequence reads: CSARSDGNQPQHF. DNA for the CDR3: TGCAGTGCTAGATCCGACGGTAATCAGCCCCAGCATTTT. This sequence joins TRBV20-1 and TRBJ1-5; no clear D. The germline gives CDR1 DFQATT, CDR2 SNEGSKA (reference sequence). Trimming took 2 bases from V and 4 from J, leaving 9 bases between them. This CDR3 has 13 amino acids.

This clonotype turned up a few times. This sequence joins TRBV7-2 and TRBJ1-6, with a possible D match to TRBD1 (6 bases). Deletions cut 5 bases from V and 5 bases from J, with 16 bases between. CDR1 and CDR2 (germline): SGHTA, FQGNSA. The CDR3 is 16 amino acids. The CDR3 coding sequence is TGTGCCAGCAGCCGGGGGGGGGGCCCGGATAATTCACCCCTCCACTTT. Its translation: CASSRGGGPDNSPLHF. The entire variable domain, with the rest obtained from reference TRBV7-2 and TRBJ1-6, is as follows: GAGVSQSPSNKVTEKGKDVELRCDPISGHTALYWYRQSLGQGLEFLIYFQGNSAPDKSGLPSDRFSAERTGGSVSTLTIQRTQQEDSAVYLCASSRGGGPDNSPLHFGNGTRLTVT.

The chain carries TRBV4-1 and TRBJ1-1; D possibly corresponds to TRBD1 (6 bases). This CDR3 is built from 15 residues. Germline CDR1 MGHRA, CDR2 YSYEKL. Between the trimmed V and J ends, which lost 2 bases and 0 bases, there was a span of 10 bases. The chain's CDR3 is CASSQKGTLNTEAFF. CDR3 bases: TGCGCCAGCAGCCAAAAAGGGACATTGAACACTGAAGCTTTCTTT.

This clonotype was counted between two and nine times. The CDR3 protein is CASSPARTAIYTGELFF. The DNA for the CDR3 is TGTGCCAGCAGCCCCGCCCGGACAGCCATTTACACCGGGGAGCTGTTTTTT. The chain recombines TRBV5-5 with TRBJ2-2; D perhaps matches TRBD1 (6 bases). The germline V gene encodes CDR1 SGHKS and CDR2 YYEKEE (reference sequence). With 4 bases removed from V and 3 bases from J, the gap between germline ends came to 19 bases. This CDR3 region has 17 residues. The whole variable domain, remainder taken from reference TRBV5-5 and TRBJ2-2, is DAGVTQSPTHLIKTRGQQVTLRCSPISGHKSVSWYQQVLGQGPQFIFQYYEKEERGRGNFPDRFSARQFPNYSSELNVNALLLGDSALYLCASSPARTAIYTGELFFGEGSRLTVL.

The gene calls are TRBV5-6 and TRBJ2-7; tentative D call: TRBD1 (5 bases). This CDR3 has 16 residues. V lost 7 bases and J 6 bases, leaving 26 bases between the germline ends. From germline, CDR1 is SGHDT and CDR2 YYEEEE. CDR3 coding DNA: TGTGCCAGCTGGGAATTTGGAGATAGGGGAAGAGGCGAGCAGTACTTC. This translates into CASWEFGDRGRGEQYF.

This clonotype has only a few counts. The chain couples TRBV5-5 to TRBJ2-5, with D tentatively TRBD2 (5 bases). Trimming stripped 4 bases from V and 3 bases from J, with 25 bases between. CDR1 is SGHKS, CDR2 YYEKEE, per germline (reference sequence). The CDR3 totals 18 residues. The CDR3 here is CASSPGLTGSNSEETQYF. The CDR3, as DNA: TGTGCCAGCAGCCCAGGACTGACCGGGTCGAATTCCGAAGAGACCCAGTACTTC.